The rows below give T cell receptor beta chains drawn from one sample of a study of post-analysis software for immune sequencing data. TCRdb reprocessed the PCR reads with MiXCR, giving one entry per CDR3 protein. The sample has roughly 870,000 distinct CDR3 sequences, roughly 50% seen once; the top ten hold 4% to 5.5%. Input material: blood. Receptors originate from a girl between 5 and 17 years old with multiple sclerosis. The CDR3 runs from the conserved cysteine through the conserved F or W. D genes are given only for firm matches. Not every row has a clone size; where given, it reads once, few, many or a size class.

V gene	D gene	clone size	J gene	CDR3 DNA	CDR3 protein
TRBV12-5	.	.	TRBJ1-2	TGTGCTAGTGGGGAGATAAGGGCCACCTATGGCTACACCTTC	CASGEIRATYGYTF
TRBV11-2	TRBD2	few	TRBJ2-1	TGTGCCAGCAGCTCCCGAGTAGCGGGCCACAATGAGCAGTTCTTC	CASSSRVAGHNEQFF
TRBV20-1	TRBD2	few	TRBJ2-5	TGCAGTGCTAGATGGGCTAGCGGGAGGGCCGGGGAAGAGACCCAGTACTTC	CSARWASGRAGEETQYF
TRBV5-1	.	.	TRBJ2-2	TGCGCCAGCAGATTGATGAACACCGGGGAGCTGTTTTTT	CASRLMNTGELFF
TRBV20-1	.	.	TRBJ2-7	TGCAGTGCTAGAGATGGGGGTGTGACCTACGAGCAGTACTTC	CSARDGGVTYEQYF
TRBV7-7	.	few	TRBJ2-3	TGTGCCAGCAGCTTGGGCAGGAGCCGCACAGATACGCAGTATTTT	CASSLGRSRTDTQYF
TRBV4-1	.	.	TRBJ1-2	TGCGCCAGCAGCCAATGGCTGGACACGCGTCCCTATGGCTACACCTTC	CASSQWLDTRPYGYTF
TRBV29-1	TRBD1	.	TRBJ1-2	TGCAGCGTTGACAGGGACAGGGTTTTTGGAGGCTACACCTTC	CSVDRDRVFGGYTF
TRBV6-1	.	.	TRBJ2-1	TGTGCCAGCAGCCCACGTTCGCGGAGGCCGGATAATGAGCAGTTCTTC	CASSPRSRRPDNEQFF
TRBV7-8	.	few	TRBJ1-1	TGTGCCAGCAGCTTATGGCCGGACACTGAAGCTTTCTTT	CASSLWPDTEAFF
TRBV10-3	.	few	TRBJ2-7	TGTGCCATCAGGCAAGAGGGTTACGAGCAGTACTTC	CAIRQEGYEQYF
TRBV9	TRBD1	few	TRBJ2-6	TGTGCCAGCAGCGTAGCCCCAGGGGGACAGACGGTCTCTGGGGCCAACGTCCTGACTTTC	CASSVAPGGQTVSGANVLTF
TRBV12-5	.	.	TRBJ1-1	TGTGCTAGTACACTCACTTTCCTGAACACTGAAGCTTTCTTT	CASTLTFLNTEAFF
TRBV5-6	.	few	TRBJ2-7	TGTGCCAGCAGCCTGACAGGGAGGTGGGAGCAGTACTTC	CASSLTGRWEQYF
TRBV5-5	TRBD1	.	TRBJ1-2	TGTGCCAGCAGCTTCGGACAGGAGCATGGCTACACCTTC	CASSFGQEHGYTF
TRBV29-1	.	.	TRBJ2-7	TGCAGCGTTGTCGAGGGAGGAAACTCCTACGAGCAGTACTTC	CSVVEGGNSYEQYF
TRBV6-2/TRBV6-3	TRBD1	.	TRBJ1-4	TGTGCCAGCAGTTCCGCCGGGACAGGGGATGAAAAACTGTTTTTT	CASSSAGTGDEKLFF